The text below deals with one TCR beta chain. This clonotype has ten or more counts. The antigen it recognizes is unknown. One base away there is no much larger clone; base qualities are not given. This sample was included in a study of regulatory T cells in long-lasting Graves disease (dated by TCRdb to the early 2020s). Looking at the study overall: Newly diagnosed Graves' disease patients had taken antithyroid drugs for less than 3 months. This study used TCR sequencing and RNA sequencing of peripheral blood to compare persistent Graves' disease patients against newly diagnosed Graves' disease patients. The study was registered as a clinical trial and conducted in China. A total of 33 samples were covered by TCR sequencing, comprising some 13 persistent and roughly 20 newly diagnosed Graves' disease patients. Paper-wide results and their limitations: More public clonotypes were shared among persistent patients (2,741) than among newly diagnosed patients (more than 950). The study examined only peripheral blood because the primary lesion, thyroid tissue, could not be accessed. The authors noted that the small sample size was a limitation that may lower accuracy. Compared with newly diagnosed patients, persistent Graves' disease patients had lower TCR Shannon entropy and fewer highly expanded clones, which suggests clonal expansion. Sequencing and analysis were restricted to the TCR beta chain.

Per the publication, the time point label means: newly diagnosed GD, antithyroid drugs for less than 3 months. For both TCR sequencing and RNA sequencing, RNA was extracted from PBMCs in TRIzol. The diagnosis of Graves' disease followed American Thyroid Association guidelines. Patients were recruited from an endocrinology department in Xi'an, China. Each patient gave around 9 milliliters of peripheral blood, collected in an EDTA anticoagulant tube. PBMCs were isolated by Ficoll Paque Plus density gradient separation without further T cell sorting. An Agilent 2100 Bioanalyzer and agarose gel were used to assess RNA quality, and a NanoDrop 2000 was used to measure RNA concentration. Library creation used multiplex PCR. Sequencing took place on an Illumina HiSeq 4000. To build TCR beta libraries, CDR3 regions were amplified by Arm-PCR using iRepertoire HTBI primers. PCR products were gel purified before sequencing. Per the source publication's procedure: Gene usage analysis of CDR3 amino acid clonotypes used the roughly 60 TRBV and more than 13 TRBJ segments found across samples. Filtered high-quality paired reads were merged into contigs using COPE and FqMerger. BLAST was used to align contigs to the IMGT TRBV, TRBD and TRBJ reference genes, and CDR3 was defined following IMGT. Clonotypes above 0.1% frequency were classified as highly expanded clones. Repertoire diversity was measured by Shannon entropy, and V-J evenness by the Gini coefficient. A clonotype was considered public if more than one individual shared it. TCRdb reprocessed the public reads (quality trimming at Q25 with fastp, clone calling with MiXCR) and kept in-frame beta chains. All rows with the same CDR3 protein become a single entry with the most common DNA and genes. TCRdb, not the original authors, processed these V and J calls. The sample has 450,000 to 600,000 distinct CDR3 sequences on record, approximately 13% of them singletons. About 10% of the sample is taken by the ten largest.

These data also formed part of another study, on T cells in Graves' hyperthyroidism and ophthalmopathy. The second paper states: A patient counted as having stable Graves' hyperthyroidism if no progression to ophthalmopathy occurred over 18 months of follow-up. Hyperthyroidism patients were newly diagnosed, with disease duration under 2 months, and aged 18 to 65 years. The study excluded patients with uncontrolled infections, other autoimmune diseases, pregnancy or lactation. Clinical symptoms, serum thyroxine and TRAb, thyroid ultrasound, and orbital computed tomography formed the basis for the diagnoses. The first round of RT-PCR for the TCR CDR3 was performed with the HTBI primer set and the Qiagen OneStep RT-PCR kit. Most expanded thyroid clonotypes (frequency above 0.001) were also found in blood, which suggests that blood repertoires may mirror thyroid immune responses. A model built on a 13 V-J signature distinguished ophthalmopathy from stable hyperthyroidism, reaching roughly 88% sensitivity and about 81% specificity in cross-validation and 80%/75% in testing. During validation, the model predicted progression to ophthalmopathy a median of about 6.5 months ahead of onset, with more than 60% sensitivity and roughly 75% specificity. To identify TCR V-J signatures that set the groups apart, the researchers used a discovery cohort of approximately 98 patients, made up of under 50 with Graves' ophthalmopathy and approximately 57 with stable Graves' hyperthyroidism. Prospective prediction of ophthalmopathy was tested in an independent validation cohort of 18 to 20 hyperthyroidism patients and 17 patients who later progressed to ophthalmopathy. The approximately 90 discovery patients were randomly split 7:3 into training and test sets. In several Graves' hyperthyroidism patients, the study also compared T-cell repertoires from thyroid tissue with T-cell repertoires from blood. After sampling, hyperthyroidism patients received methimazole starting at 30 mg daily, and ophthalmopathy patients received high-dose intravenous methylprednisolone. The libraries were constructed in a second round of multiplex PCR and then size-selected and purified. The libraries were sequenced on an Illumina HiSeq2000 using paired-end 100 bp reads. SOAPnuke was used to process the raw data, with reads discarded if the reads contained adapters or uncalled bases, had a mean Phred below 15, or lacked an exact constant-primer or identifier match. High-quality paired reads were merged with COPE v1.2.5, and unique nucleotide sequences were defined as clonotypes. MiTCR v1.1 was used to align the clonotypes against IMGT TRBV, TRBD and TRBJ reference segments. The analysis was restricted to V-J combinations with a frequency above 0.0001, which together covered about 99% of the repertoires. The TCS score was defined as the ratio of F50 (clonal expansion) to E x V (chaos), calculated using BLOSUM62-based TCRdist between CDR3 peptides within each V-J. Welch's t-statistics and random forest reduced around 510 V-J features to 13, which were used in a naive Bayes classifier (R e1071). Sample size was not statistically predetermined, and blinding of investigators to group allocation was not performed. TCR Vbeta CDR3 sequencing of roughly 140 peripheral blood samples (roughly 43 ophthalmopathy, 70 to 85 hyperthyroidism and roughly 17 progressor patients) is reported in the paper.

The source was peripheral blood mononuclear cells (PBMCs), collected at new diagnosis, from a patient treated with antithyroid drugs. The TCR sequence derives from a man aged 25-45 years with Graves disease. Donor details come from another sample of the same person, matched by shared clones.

The CDR3 is CASSGGWAYEQYF. The nucleotide sequence reads as follows: TGTGCCAGCTCAGGGGGCTGGGCCTACGAGCAGTACTTC. The chain joins TRBV2 to TRBJ2-7, with 8 bases aligning to TRBD1. V is trimmed back by 8 bases and J by 2 bases, and the junction contains 5 bases that no gene match accounts for. Measured from the cysteine to the phenylalanine, the CDR3 is 13 residues long. This entry keeps only the CDR3 DNA: 39 bases, framed from base 1. From the germline V gene, CDR1 is SNHLY and CDR2 is FYNNEI.